Listed below are T cell receptor beta chains from one sample, sequenced in a study of beta chain features in type 1 diabetes. Repertoires were generated with immunoSEQ multiplex PCR, while TCRdb's copy carries only in-frame clones and drops some. The sample lists 400,000 or so clones; 8% to 10% were seen once. The sequenced sample was central memory CD4+ T cells from blood. Receptors originate from a man aged 25-45 years with type 1 diabetes. CDR3s include the opening cysteine and the closing phenylalanine or tryptophan. The order of the fields is CDR3 length, J gene, V gene, CDR3 protein.

15 TRBJ2-5 TRBV7-9 CASSLTVRAQETQYF
13 TRBJ1-2 TRBV28 CASSPPGLYGYTF
13 TRBJ1-5 TRBV5-4 CASSVDRDQPQHF
14 TRBJ1-1 TRBV27 CASSYYRVGTEAFF
14 TRBJ2-5 TRBV7-3 CASSSGLVGETQYF
13 TRBJ2-3 TRBV4-1 CASSQDSSSGQYF
13 TRBJ1-1 TRBV10-3 CAISGQTNTEAFF
15 TRBJ2-4 TRBV7-9 CASSLQGIGKNIQYF
15 TRBJ1-5 TRBV2 CASSPGQADNQPQHF
13 TRBJ1-1 TRBV6-1 CASSSITGSRAFF
11 TRBJ1-1 TRBV29-1 CSPERVAEAFF
11 TRBJ2-7 TRBV28 CASSHYYEQYF
16 TRBJ1-4 TRBV4-3 CASSQARNSLSEKLFF
13 TRBJ2-2 TRBV28 CASSFEGTGELFF
11 TRBJ2-7 TRBV2 CASSPRYEQYF
14 TRBJ2-7 TRBV7-2 CASSLARDSYEQYF
15 TRBJ2-1 TRBV5-4 CASSLGGGQGGEQFF
16 TRBJ2-3 TRBV9 CASSVDFTSGTDTQYF
12 TRBJ1-1 TRBV5-1 CASRGEGTEAFF
13 TRBJ1-4 TRBV6-1 CASSEMRDEKLFF
14 TRBJ2-7 TRBV2 CASSRRQGAYEQYF
15 TRBJ1-1 TRBV7-2 CASSLRGREKGEAFF
13 TRBJ2-5 TRBV11-3 CASSLGTKETQYF
15 TRBJ2-3 TRBV7-9 CASSRPVVLFNTQYF
14 TRBJ2-5 TRBV6-6 CASRPQGAGETQYF
15 TRBJ2-3 TRBV2 CASSPRTGGTDTQYF
15 TRBJ2-7 TRBV5-4 CASSSAGTGIYEQYF
16 TRBJ2-1 TRBV23-1 CASSPGPGTINNEQFF
14 TRBJ1-5 TRBV6-4 CASSEGYGNQPQHF